This TCR beta chain was sequenced in a study of cytomegalovirus exposure and HLA in healthy donors (TCRdb year 2017). For the wider study: According to an earlier analysis of around 600 of the donors, about 179 million T cells yielded 120 million or so unique TCR beta sequences and around 300 Gb of sequence data. Approximately 310 gigabases of sequencing data and around 87 million unique TCR sequences were included in an early release covering 550 to 800 HLA-typed donors. Among the roughly 390 genotyped donors, under 90% belonged to the genetic ancestry cluster associated with self-reported Caucasian donors. The study was designed to test whether signatures of past pathogen exposure could be identified by cataloging public T cell receptors. The T cell repertoires of under 750 subjects were profiled by immunosequencing and related to cytomegalovirus serostatus. Besides the first cohort of 666 subjects, a separate validation cohort made up of 90 to 150 different subjects was used. To predict cytomegalovirus infection status, the study brought together high-throughput TCR immunosequencing, statistical association of individual TCRs with disease status, and machine learning. In a later analysis, previously published TCR beta repertoires from about 670 donors were re-analyzed and high-resolution HLA genotyping was added so that TCR occurrence patterns could be studied. In the later analysis, no new phenotypic data were used to find candidate immune exposures; instead, reliance was placed on TCR beta sequences and their occurrence across donors. An earlier analysis of around 580 of the donors used high-throughput TCR beta sequencing to judge whether each TCR beta V gene segment behaved as functional or pseudogenic. Alongside the repertoire data, information on donor age, sex, ethnicity and CMV serostatus was compiled. A later genetic analysis used genome-wide SNP genotypes for about 65% of the roughly 700 donors, treating that subset as a discovery cohort. All discovery cohort repertoires had been generated on a single sequencing platform. Class I and class II HLA loci were covered by the typing at four-digit resolution. Typing coverage varied by locus: 629-630 donors for A, B, C, DRB1 and DQB1; roughly 560 for DQA1; some 610 for DPA1; approximately 490 for DPB1. Because of strong linkage in the cohort, roughly five DR-DQ haplotypes were treated as single units for association and clustering. Among a few hundred genotyped donors of the cohort, an average of approximately 250,000 unique TCR beta nucleotide sequences were sequenced per donor, roughly 18% of them non-productive.

Turning to this clone: Its recognized antigen is unknown. Base qualities were left out, and no much larger clone turns up one base away.

Receptors were amplified or captured by the immunoSEQ multiplex PCR assay. For the multiplex PCR, a mixture combining 60 forward primers for TCR Vbeta segments and 13 reverse primers for TCR Jbeta segments was used. The CDR3 region of rearranged TCR beta genes was amplified from genomic DNA with a multiplex PCR assay. On the Illumina HiSeq System, the amplified TCR beta libraries were sequenced as 87-base-pair reads. Per the original workflow: A later analysis counted some 74 million unique TCR beta chains across the 550 to 700 repertoires, and roughly 11 million of these chains were shared by at least two donors. A nearest-neighbor algorithm error-corrected the raw reads and collapsed the reads into unique sequences, merging closely related sequences to remove PCR and sequencing errors. Alignment of CDR3 sequences to IMGT reference sequences was used to assign V, D and J gene segments. For a sequence to be retained, at least a six-nucleotide match to both a V gene segment and a J gene segment was required. A rearrangement counted as productive if the CDR3 had no stop codons and remained in frame with V and J, and every other rearrangement counted as non-productive. Following IMGT convention, CDR3 was defined as the stretch from the second conserved V-encoded cysteine to the conserved J-encoded phenylalanine. Sequences without an unambiguous match to a single V gene segment were excluded from the earlier analysis of several hundred of the donors. In an earlier analysis of around 600 of the donors, V segments were called functional above 56.7% productive rearrangements and were called segregating when the between-donor standard deviation exceeded 5%. A statistical classification framework was developed to diagnose cytomegalovirus status using the catalog of TCR beta chain sequences. In a later analysis, V and J genes were assigned by comparing TCR nucleotide sequences against IMGT/GENE-DB human TR gene sequences. The TCRdist pipeline was used in a later analysis to assign CDR3 sequences and most-parsimonious VDJ recombination scenarios. In a later analysis, each TCR beta chain was defined by its CDR3 amino acid sequence together with its V-gene family, and reads lacking a unique V-gene family were excluded. To address suspected cross-contamination and a sequencing artifact, a later analysis removed around 590 highly shared, low-generation-probability nucleotide sequences. A later analysis calculated a clonal expansion index for each public chain from normalized within-repertoire ranks of inferred template counts. Generation probabilities in a later analysis came from a VDJ recombination model fitted to out-of-frame rearrangements, and those results were checked against IGoR. In a later analysis, TCR-TCR, TCR-HLA and TCR-CMV co-occurrence was scored with hypergeometric tests, and a repertoire-size bias correction was applied to TCR pairs. In a later analysis, false discovery rates were estimated by permuting HLA or CMV assignments 20 times. In a later analysis, co-occurring TCRs were grouped using DBSCAN, and TCRdist sequence similarity was added for clustering within HLA-allele-positive subsets. For co-occurrence clustering, repertoires with fewer than 30,000 or more than 120,000 public chains were excluded, along with four or five repertoires with anomalous nucleotide sharing. TCRdb retrieved this table from immuneACCESS and kept in-frame rearrangements only. Not all clones are present; in checked studies, unresolved V genes account for under half, and no reason is known for the remainder. That table furnishes V, J and clone size, whereas the DNA furnished D and trimming. For this sample there are some 100,000 clones; approximately 85% appear just once. The ten largest make up approximately 3.6% of the sample.

The paper as a whole reports these results and caveats: When HLA alleles, especially DR and DQ, strongly co-occurred, TCR associations were difficult to assign to individual alleles. Because counts were too low, around 17 rarely observed V segments, including chromosome 9 orphons, were left out of the earlier analysis of several hundred of the donors. A later analysis found that HLA-associated TCR beta chains were more clonally expanded and had lower generation probabilities than equally common non-associated chains. According to a later analysis, most CMV-associated TCR beta chains appeared to be HLA-restricted, and the HLA associations seemed to be driven largely by CMV exposure. Three of the identified cytomegalovirus-associated TCR beta chains were confirmed in vitro to be specific for cytomegalovirus antigens. Immune exposure information for the cohort was limited to CMV serostatus. HLA typing was unavailable for some donors at each locus, so association tests used only the typed subset. Cytomegalovirus status was reported to be diagnosed by the classifier with high specificity and sensitivity in both the original and validation cohorts. Correlated functional status among segregating V segments might be attributable to linkage disequilibrium, but an unknown experimental factor could not be ruled out. Most TCR sequences were seen in very few donors, while some public TCRs were found in many individuals. A further reported finding was that TCR beta sequences accurately predicted the HLA-A and HLA-B alleles for most subjects in the first cohort. This cohort had only TCR beta chains sequenced, and the lack of alpha or paired-chain data limited which features could be detected. According to a later genetic analysis, donors in an Asian-associated ancestry cluster had fewer N-insertions in productive TCRs than the roughly 670-donor mean. A total of roughly 160 TCR beta chains were listed by the study as associated with cytomegalovirus. In a later genetic analysis, a missense DCLRE1C variant was associated with V-gene and J-gene trimming of TCR beta chains, and the association was replicated in an independent cohort. Roughly uniform sequencing depth across donors was assumed in presence/absence analyses, although this assumption may not hold. In a later analysis, TCR association rates were found to vary across HLA loci, with the most associated TCRs seen for DRB1 alleles and the fewest for HLA-C alleles. In a later analysis, over 15,000 TCR beta sequences were associated with specific HLA alleles at a false discovery rate of 0.05. A cluster of highly shared sequence variants was judged likely to be a technical artifact of the sequencing pipeline. In a later analysis, several top co-occurrence clusters were reported to appear linked to parvovirus B19, influenza, CMV and Epstein-Barr virus. The authors suggested that the approach could potentially be generalized to other disease states and immunological phenotypes. In an earlier analysis of about 600 of the donors, most TCR beta V segments appeared in productive rearrangements about 87% or about 30% of the time, broadly matching IMGT annotations.

In total, 600 or so healthy bone marrow donors made up the cohort. Cohort members were all nominally healthy when sampled, although unrecorded immune exposures were likely present. The donor tested CMV seronegative and was one of the 352 seronegative cohort members. Every donor gave a peripheral blood sample, and the peripheral blood mononuclear cells from that sample were used for TCR beta sequencing. The Qiagen DNeasy Blood Extraction Kit was used to extract genomic DNA from the blood cell samples. The TCR comes from a man younger than 40 in good health and CMV-seronegative. The sequenced material came from PBMCs.

The DNA sequence follows: TGTGCCAGCAGGCCGGGTGAAAAACTGTTTTTT. Translated, this gives CASRPGEKLFF. The sequence links TRBV6-5 to TRBJ1-4; the D gene cannot be resolved reliably. V is pared back by 6 bases and J by 7 bases, with 6 bases lying between the germline termini. Per the germline V gene, MNHEY is the CDR1 and SVGAGI is the CDR2. Counted from cysteine to phenylalanine, this CDR3 has 11 amino acids. The read is trimmed to its CDR3 DNA, 33 bases read in frame from base 1.